Below, 32 T cell receptor beta chains from the same sample are listed, as sequenced in a study of early T cells in non-severe SARS-CoV-2 infection. TCRdb analysed the 5' RACE reads with MiXCR anew, one entry per CDR3 protein. The sample holds approximately 26,000 distinct CDR3 sequences, over 4% seen once. The sequencing sample was made of whole blood. These receptors all stem from an adult who was a healthcare worker with PCR-confirmed SARS-CoV-2 infection or an uninfected control (not recorded which).

This clonotype was seen many times. This rearrangement joins TRBV11-3 to TRBJ1-2, with a tentative D call TRBD1 (6 bases). This CDR3 comprises 14 residues. Trimming shortened V by 0 bases and J by 3 bases, and 8 bases separated the two germline ends. CDR1 and CDR2 (germline): SGHNT, YENEEA. Here the CDR3 DNA reads TGTGCCAGCAGCTTAGACAGGGGCGACTATGGCTACACCTTC. Its protein is CASSLDRGDYGYTF.

The sample holds a few counts of this clonotype. The V call is TRBV20-1, the J call TRBJ1-2, with unresolved D. Per germline, CDR1 DFQATT and CDR2 SNEGSKA (reference sequence). V was pared by 2 bases and J by 4 bases, with 14 bases between. There are 14 residues in the CDR3. CDR3 sequence: CSARPAGLPYGYTF. CDR3 DNA: TGCAGTGCTAGACCCGCGGGTCTTCCCTATGGCTACACCTTC.

This chain links TRBV5-1 with TRBJ1-3; the D is unclear. V lost 0 bases, J lost 3 bases, and 7 bases lay in between. The CDR3 consists of 14 residues. Looked up from germline, CDR1 is SGHRS and CDR2 is YFSETQ. CDR3 region: CASSLEGLGNTIYF. In nucleotides, the CDR3 is TGCGCCAGCAGCTTGGAGGGTCTTGGAAACACCATATATTTT.

The table lists this clonotype with a few counts. The chain employs TRBV18 and TRBJ2-7; D may correspond to TRBD1 or TRBD2 (6 bases each). V lost 6 bases and J 5 bases, leaving 20 bases between the germline ends. Germline CDR1 KGHSH, CDR2 LQKENI. This CDR3 has 15 residues. The CDR3 spells CASSPGASPSNEQYF. The CDR3 DNA reads TGTGCCAGCTCCCCGGGGGCTAGCCCCTCAAACGAGCAGTACTTC.

In its sample, this clonotype was seen many times. The chain carries TRBV29-1 and TRBJ2-2; 10 nucleotides agree with TRBD2. This CDR3 is built from 16 residues. From germline, CDR1 is SQVTM and CDR2 ANQGSEA. V lost 7 bases, J lost 6 bases, and 14 bases stayed unmatched. The CDR3 loop reads CSALAGEGAVAGELFF. CDR3 nucleotides: TGCAGCGCTCTAGCGGGAGAAGGAGCGGTTGCCGGGGAGCTGTTTTTT.

This clonotype has a count of ten or more. CDR3 DNA: TGTGCCAGCAGCTTAGTGAGCCCGAAGGGGTACCAAGAGACCCAGTACTTC. This gives the protein CASSLVSPKGYQETQYF. The chain carries TRBV11-2 and TRBJ2-5, with a tentative D call TRBD1 (5 bases). Germline V gene sequence: CDR1 SGHAT, CDR2 FQNNGV. This CDR3 is 17 amino acids long. The ends were cut back, 1 base at V and 0 bases at J, with 15 bases in the middle. The full variable domain, completed using reference TRBV11-2 and TRBJ2-5, is EAGVAQSPRYKIIEKRQSVAFWCNPISGHATLYWYQQILGQGPKLLIQFQNNGVVDDSQLPKDRFSAERLKGVDSTLKIQPAKLEDSAVYLCASSLVSPKGYQETQYFGPGTRLLVL.

This clonotype was picked up many times. The rearrangement uses TRBV20-1 and TRBJ1-1; D not certain. CDR3 length: 13 residues. The V end lost 0 bases, the J end lost 0 bases, and 5 bases lay between the germline ends. The germline gives CDR1 DFQATT, CDR2 SNEGSKA (reference sequence). CDR3 amino acids: CSAREGLNTEAFF. CDR3 DNA sequence: TGCAGTGCTAGAGAGGGTCTGAACACTGAAGCTTTCTTT.

This clonotype was counted ten times or more. The rearrangement links TRBV18 to TRBJ2-1; a possible D gene is TRBD1 (5 bases). The CDR3 is made up of 14 amino acids. V was clipped by 2 bases and J by 7 bases, with 12 bases between them. From germline, CDR1 is KGHSH and CDR2 LQKENI. CDR3 in DNA: TGTGCCAGCTCACCATTGCAGGGAAGGAATGAGCAGTTCTTC. Residues: CASSPLQGRNEQFF.

This clonotype was seen repeatedly, ten times or more. This rearrangement joins TRBV5-8 to TRBJ2-1, with D maybe TRBD2 (5 bases). Per germline, CDR1 SGHTS and CDR2 YDEGEE. The V and J ends lost 4 bases and 6 bases respectively, with 20 bases between them. The CDR3 totals 16 residues. The CDR3 coding sequence is TGTGCCAGCAGCCCACCGGCGTCCGAGCGGCGCAATGAGCAGTTCTTC. Its protein product is CASSPPASERRNEQFF.

This clonotype was recorded many times. This chain connects TRBV29-1 to TRBJ2-7; D is unresolved. V lost 7 bases to trimming and J lost 0 bases, with 10 bases between them. This CDR3 has 12 amino acids. Germline V gene data show CDR1 as SQVTM and CDR2 as ANQGSEA. In DNA, the CDR3 is TGCAGCGCCCTGGACGGCTCCTACGAGCAGTACTTC. Encoded protein: CSALDGSYEQYF.

This clonotype was picked up many times. The V and J genes are TRBV20-1 and TRBJ1-6, with D maybe TRBD1 (6 bases). Germline V lookup: CDR1 DFQATT, CDR2 SNEGSKA (reference sequence). V dropped 0 bases and J dropped 15 bases, with 15 bases sitting between them. The CDR3 covers 13 residues. The CDR3 region has the DNA TGCAGTGCTAGAGATGCGGGGACATCGGGCCTCCACTTT. This gives the protein CSARDAGTSGLHF.

This clonotype has a handful of counts. This chain joins TRBV11-2 and TRBJ2-7; TRBD1 might be the D (6 bases). V was shortened by 5 bases and J by 2 bases, with 16 bases between the two germline ends. The CDR3 contains 15 residues. Germline assignment: CDR1 SGHAT and CDR2 FQNNGV. The CDR3 DNA sequence: TGTGCCAGCAGCCCCAGGGTAGAGGGGGCCTACGAGCAGTACTTC. Protein product: CASSPRVEGAYEQYF. Looking up the rest from reference TRBV11-2 and TRBJ2-7 gives the full variable domain: EAGVAQSPRYKIIEKRQSVAFWCNPISGHATLYWYQQILGQGPKLLIQFQNNGVVDDSQLPKDRFSAERLKGVDSTLKIQPAKLEDSAVYLCASSPRVEGAYEQYFGPGTRLTVT.

The table lists this clonotype with many counts. The gene calls are TRBV7-8 and TRBJ2-1, with TRBD2 identical over 8 bases. Germline V lookup: CDR1 SGHVS, CDR2 FQNEAQ. There are 15 residues in the CDR3. The J segment lost 0 bases and the V segment lost 7 bases, leaving 5 bases of the junction unmatched. CDR3 sequence (DNA): TGTGCCAGCAACCAGCGGGAGAGCTCCTACAATGAGCAGTTCTTC. It codes for CASNQRESSYNEQFF.

This clonotype has a count of ten or more. The chain has TRBV5-1 and TRBJ2-7, with 9 nucleotides matching TRBD2. Germline CDR1 SGHRS, CDR2 YFSETQ. The CDR3 spans 14 residues. The J segment lost 6 bases and the V segment lost 0 bases, leaving 4 bases of the junction unmatched. CDR3 sequence reads: CASSLGTSGLEQYF. For the CDR3, the DNA is TGCGCCAGCAGCTTGGGAACTAGCGGGCTCGAGCAGTACTTC.

V and J are TRBV29-1 and TRBJ1-2; no clear D. V was clipped by 4 bases and J by 6 bases, with 12 bases between them. The germline V gene has CDR1 SQVTM and CDR2 ANQGSEA. CDR3 size: 12 residues. The DNA of the CDR3 is TGCAGCGTTGGGGAGGGAGGCGATGGCTACACCTTC. Translating it yields CSVGEGGDGYTF. Combining the CDR3 with reference TRBV29-1 and TRBJ1-2 gives the whole variable domain SAVISQKPSRDICQRGTSLTIQCQVDSQVTMMFWYRQQPGQSLTLIATANQGSEATYESGFVIDKFPISRPNLTFSTLTVSNMSPEDSSIYLCSVGEGGDGYTFGSGTRLTVV.

This clonotype qualifies as medium-sized. The CDR3 protein is CASSLAENYGYTF. The DNA of the CDR3 is TGTGCCAGCAGCTTGGCAGAGAACTATGGCTACACCTTC. The chain couples TRBV7-2 to TRBJ1-2, with D unresolved. V shed 3 bases and J shed 2 bases, with 7 bases lying between them. The V gene's germline CDR1 is SGHTA and CDR2 FQGNSA. This CDR3 region has 13 residues.

This chain joins TRBV30 and TRBJ2-2; TRBD1 matches 7 bases. CDR3 length: 15 amino acids. Germline assignment: CDR1 GTSNPN and CDR2 SVGIG (reference sequence). V lost 2 bases to trimming and J lost 1 base; unmatched junction nucleotides: 4. The CDR3 loop is CAWSRQGENTGELFF. In DNA form, the CDR3 reads TGTGCCTGGAGTCGGCAGGGGGAGAACACCGGGGAGCTGTTTTTT.

This clonotype was counted at least ten times. The V call is TRBV6-1, the J call TRBJ1-1; D ambiguous. Germline loops: CDR1 MNHNS, CDR2 SASEGT. This CDR3 spans 13 amino acids. The V end lost 8 bases, the J end lost 4 bases, and 14 bases lay between the germline ends. The CDR3: CASVYSGRTEAFF. The CDR3 region has the DNA TGTGCCAGCGTATACTCCGGACGCACTGAAGCTTTCTTT.

This clonotype was detected ten times or more. The chain uses TRBV18 and TRBJ2-7; 11 bases line up with TRBD2. The V gene end was trimmed by 2 bases and the J gene end by 7 bases; junction bases not matched to a gene: 4. The CDR3 length is 14 residues. Germline CDR1 reads KGHSH; CDR2 reads LQKENI. CDR3 region: CASSPVLAGEEQYF. CDR3 DNA sequence: TGTGCCAGCTCACCAGTACTAGCGGGAGAGGAGCAGTACTTC.

This clonotype appeared many times. This chain connects TRBV27 to TRBJ1-6; D possibly corresponds to TRBD1 (5 bases). V lost 4 bases, J lost 0 bases, and 7 bases lay in between. Germline V CDR1 and CDR2: MNHEY, SMNVEV (reference sequence). This CDR3 comprises 15 residues. The CDR3 sequence: CASSSGSSYNSPLHF. The DNA for the CDR3 is TGTGCCAGCAGTTCAGGGAGCTCCTATAATTCACCCCTCCACTTT.

Many counts were recorded for this clonotype. This CDR3 is CASSIGGQFNSPLHF. As DNA, the CDR3 is TGTGCCAGTAGTATAGGAGGACAGTTTAATTCACCCCTCCACTTT. V gene TRBV19 combines with J gene TRBJ1-6; tentatively, D is TRBD1 (6 bases). This CDR3 comprises 15 residues. Looked up from germline, CDR1 is LNHDA and CDR2 is SQIVND (reference sequence). Trimming cost V 1 base and J 6 bases, with 10 bases left between them.

This clonotype has at least ten counts. The CDR3 reads CASSQDSGVKNIQYF. DNA for the CDR3: TGTGCCAGCAGCCAAGATTCAGGGGTCAAAAACATTCAGTACTTC. This sequence joins TRBV3-1 and TRBJ2-4; TRBD1 is a possible D gene (6 bases). Germline-derived CDR1 and CDR2 are LGHDT and YNNKEL (reference sequence). This CDR3 comprises 15 residues. V dropped 0 bases and J dropped 3 bases, with 9 bases sitting between them.

This clonotype was recorded at least ten times. The gene calls are TRBV5-1 and TRBJ1-6; D not certain. Germline-derived CDR1 and CDR2 are SGHRS and YFSETQ. Trimming cost V 4 bases and J 14 bases, with 16 bases left between them. The CDR3 runs 13 residues. In nucleotides, the CDR3 is TGCGCCAGCAGCCTCAAAGAGGGCGGGACCCTCCACTTT. It encodes CASSLKEGGTLHF.

This clonotype was detected ten times or more. The rearrangement uses TRBV6-2 or TRBV6-3 and TRBJ1-1, with no clear D. V shed 8 bases and J shed 5 bases, with 9 bases lying between them. Germline CDR1 reads MNHEY; CDR2 reads SVGEGT. The CDR3 contains 11 residues. The CDR3 DNA reads as TGTGCCAGCGAACGGGGAACTGAAGCTTTCTTT. Translated: CASERGTEAFF.

This clonotype was seen ten or more times. The rearrangement joins TRBV6-1 to TRBJ2-7; D may match TRBD1 or TRBD2 (5 bases each). Trimming removed 5 bases from V and 1 base from J, with 18 bases in between. Per germline, CDR1 MNHNS and CDR2 SASEGT. The CDR3 contains 16 residues. CDR3: CASSSHAGTGSYEQYF. The CDR3 bases are TGTGCCAGCAGTTCCCACGCCGGGACGGGATCCTACGAGCAGTACTTC.

This clonotype was seen repeatedly, ten times or more. The chain links TRBV7-8 to TRBJ1-3; TRBD1 matches at 8 bases. CDR3 size: 17 residues. The germline V gene has CDR1 SGHVS and CDR2 FQNEAQ. The trim removed 3 bases at V and 4 bases at J, leaving 11 bases unmatched. The CDR3 loop is CASSFGTGGISGNTIYF. The CDR3 region has the DNA TGTGCCAGCAGCTTCGGGACAGGCGGGATCTCAGGAAACACCATATATTTT. Drawing the rest from reference TRBV7-8 and TRBJ1-3, the complete variable domain is GAGVSQSPRYKVAKRGQDVALRCDPISGHVSLFWYQQALGQGPEFLTYFQNEAQLDKSGLPSDRFFAERPEGSVSTLKIQRTQQEDSAVYLCASSFGTGGISGNTIYFGEGSWLTVV.

This clonotype was seen repeatedly, ten times or more. The chain combines TRBV25-1 with TRBJ2-5, with D possibly TRBD1 on 6 matching bases. Trimming removed 5 bases from V and 2 bases from J, with 18 bases in between. Germline V gives CDR1 MGHDK, CDR2 SYGVNS. The CDR3 extends over 16 amino acids. Here the CDR3 reads CASSLPLQGDQETQYF. As DNA, the CDR3 is TGTGCCAGCAGTCTCCCCCTACAGGGCGATCAAGAGACCCAGTACTTC.

This chain uses TRBV6-5 with TRBJ1-2; 10 nucleotides line up with TRBD1. Germline V lookup: CDR1 MNHEY, CDR2 SVGAGI. CDR3 length: 14 amino acids. Trimming took 6 bases from V and 5 from J; bases not matched to a gene: 6. This CDR3 reads CASSSGQGVYGYTF. As DNA, the CDR3 is TGTGCCAGCAGCTCCGGACAGGGGGTATATGGCTACACCTTC.

This clonotype was observed a handful of times. The V and J genes are TRBV20-1 and TRBJ2-1; 7 nucleotides align to TRBD2. J gave up 8 bases and V 3 bases, and 7 bases lay outside the gene matches. Germline V gives CDR1 DFQATT, CDR2 SNEGSKA (reference sequence). This CDR3 has 13 amino acids. CDR3 residues: CSASLSGRDEQFF. Written as DNA, the CDR3 is TGCAGTGCTAGCTTGTCTGGGAGGGATGAGCAGTTCTTC.

A word on this clonotype: With a much larger clone just one base away, this may be a read error. This chain joins TRBV11-1 and TRBJ2-1, with D perhaps matching TRBD1 (6 bases). This CDR3 contains 16 residues. The germline gives CDR1 SGHAT, CDR2 FQDESV (reference sequence). The CDR3 loop is CAGRRREGRSGDEQFF. CDR3 nucleotides: TGTGCCGGCAGACGCCGCGAAGGACGATCAGGGGATGAGCAGTTCTTC.

This clonotype was picked up many times. This chain links TRBV20-1 with TRBJ2-1; TRBD2 aligns across 9 bases. Germline V gives CDR1 DFQATT, CDR2 SNEGSKA (reference sequence). This CDR3 has 16 residues. Trimming took 2 bases from V and 4 from J; bases not matched to a gene: 9. CDR3 coding DNA: TGCAGTGCTAGATCGCGGGAGGGCCTTTTTTACAATGAGCAGTTCTTC. It encodes CSARSREGLFYNEQFF.

This clonotype was observed many times. This CDR3 is CASSYRDISNQPQHF. The CDR3 nucleotides read TGTGCCAGCAGTTACCGGGACATCAGCAATCAGCCCCAGCATTTT. The chain recombines TRBV6-6 with TRBJ1-5; possibly TRBD1 for D (6 bases). CDR3 length: 15 amino acids. Germline V lookup: CDR1 MNHNY, CDR2 SVGAGI (reference sequence). V shed 2 bases and J shed 1 base, with 9 bases lying between them.